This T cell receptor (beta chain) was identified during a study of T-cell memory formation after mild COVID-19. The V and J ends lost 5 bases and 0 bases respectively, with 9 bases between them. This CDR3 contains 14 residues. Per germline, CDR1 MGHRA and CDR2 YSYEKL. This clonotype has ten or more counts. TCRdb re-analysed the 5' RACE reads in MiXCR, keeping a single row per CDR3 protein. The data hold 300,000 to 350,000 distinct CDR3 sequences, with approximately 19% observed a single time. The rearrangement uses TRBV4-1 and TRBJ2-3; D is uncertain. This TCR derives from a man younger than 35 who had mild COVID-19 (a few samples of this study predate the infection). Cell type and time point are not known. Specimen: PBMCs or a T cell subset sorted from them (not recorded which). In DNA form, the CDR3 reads TGCGCCAGCAGCGGGCACGGTAGCACAGATACGCAGTATTTT. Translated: CASSGHGSTDTQYF.